The rows below give T cell receptor beta chains drawn from one sample of a study of blood T cell repertoires in COVID-19. TCRdb keeps only in-frame clones here, not all; method: immunoSEQ multiplex PCR. Found here are over 150,000 clones, roughly 80% of them singletons; the top ten hold under 2%. The sequenced sample consisted of peripheral blood. The receptors stem from a man older than 75 with acute or convalescent COVID-19. CDR3s include the opening cysteine and the closing phenylalanine or tryptophan.

v_gene	j_gene	CDR3aa
TRBV19	TRBJ1-6	CASSTGQGASPLHF
TRBV18	TRBJ2-1	CASSPHREDEQFF
TRBV10-3	TRBJ2-3	CAISESVAGGPYTQYF
TRBV18	TRBJ2-5	CASSLGGAETQYF
TRBV7-5	TRBJ2-7	CARSSTGGFYEQYF
TRBV10-3	TRBJ2-4	CAISQGAVAKNIQYF
TRBV7-2	TRBJ1-6	CASSLGRGNSPLHF
TRBV5-4	TRBJ2-1	CASSLPKTGAGNEQFF
TRBV7-9	TRBJ1-5	CASSRGQGKEWTDQPQHF
TRBV5-1	TRBJ1-1	CASSLAPGAEAFF
TRBV3-1/TRBV3-2	TRBJ1-2	CASSPQGGNYGYTF
TRBV18	TRBJ2-1	CASSPDGRESVGWNEQFF
TRBV3-1/TRBV3-2	TRBJ1-5	CASSSRGTGDQPQHF
TRBV6-2/TRBV6-3	TRBJ1-5	CASSDWGAGRGNQPQHF
TRBV6-5	TRBJ1-5	CASSPGQGGQPQHF
TRBV4-2	TRBJ2-5	CASSHSQGGDLKTQYF
TRBV3-1/TRBV3-2	TRBJ1-5	CASSQRGQGVSRQPQHF
TRBV28	TRBJ1-1	CASSSDRVEAFF
TRBV27	TRBJ1-2	CASSSGQGRNYGYTF
TRBV15	TRBJ2-5	CATSPRTSGQETQYF
TRBV11-3	TRBJ1-1	CASSFGQADGTEAFF
TRBV5-1	TRBJ1-2	CASRAGGKADYGYTF
TRBV5-4	TRBJ1-1	CASSSYRGPNTEAFF
TRBV12-3/TRBV12-4	TRBJ1-1	CASWGGLTEAFF
TRBV9	TRBJ1-1	CASKGEDRVRSEAFF
TRBV7-8	TRBJ1-2	CASSQGSGTRRWGYTF
TRBV18	TRBJ2-2	CASSPYRTNTGELFF
TRBV3-1/TRBV3-2	TRBJ1-1	CASSQEGLSLMNTEAFF
TRBV20-1	TRBJ2-5	CSASLAGGVETQYF
TRBV11-3	TRBJ1-2	CASSSGGYGYTF
TRBV7-8	TRBJ2-7	CASRRGQGYEQYF
TRBV30	TRBJ1-3	CAWETGGSGNTIYF
TRBV6-6	TRBJ2-1	CASRHGLAGGREQFF
TRBV3-1/TRBV3-2	TRBJ2-1	CASSQRGLAGGPFYEQFF
TRBV3-1/TRBV3-2	TRBJ2-7	CASSRNSMTYEQYF
TRBV9	TRBJ2-2	CASSVRLADGELFF
TRBV6-1	TRBJ2-1	CASSEVIAGGDEQFF
TRBV7-3	TRBJ2-5	CASSLRLASQETQYF
TRBV5-8	TRBJ1-3	CASSLMGQGLSGNTIYF
TRBV6-2/TRBV6-3	TRBJ2-5	CASSHLWTVQETQYF